A selection of T cell receptor beta chains follows, all from one sample in a study of CD8 T cells in ankylosing spondylitis. TCRdb recomputed calls from the 5' RACE reads with MiXCR, one row per CDR3 protein. The sample shows 150,000 to 200,000 distinct CDR3 sequences, under 35% of them seen only once. Material: synovial fluid, either unsorted or a sorted T cell fraction (not recorded which). The receptor source for this set is a male donor with ankylosing spondylitis. The CDR3 runs from the conserved cysteine through the conserved F or W. A D gene is named only where the DNA matches it firmly. Clone size is shown for a subset of rows, as once, few, many or a class of expanded clone.

d_call: TRBD1; j_call: TRBJ1-2; v_call: TRBV29-1; clone_size: many; cdr3_nt: TGCAGCGTTGAAGATCTTCAGGGGGGGTTAGGATCTTTGGACTATGGCTACACCTTC; cdr3_aa: CSVEDLQGGLGSLDYGYTF
d_call: TRBD2; j_call: TRBJ2-5; v_call: TRBV7-9; clone_size: few; cdr3_nt: TGTGCCAGCAGGACTAGCGGACAAGAGACCCAGTACTTC; cdr3_aa: CASRTSGQETQYF
d_call: TRBD1; j_call: TRBJ1-1; v_call: TRBV30; clone_size: NA; cdr3_nt: TGTGCCTGGAGCCGCAGGGGGGTGAACACTGAAGCTTTCTTT; cdr3_aa: CAWSRRGVNTEAFF
d_call: NA; j_call: TRBJ2-2; v_call: TRBV7-2; clone_size: NA; cdr3_nt: TGTGCCAGCAGTCTTAGGGCACTCCCCACCGGGGAGCTGTTTTTT; cdr3_aa: CASSLRALPTGELFF
d_call: TRBD2; j_call: TRBJ2-1; v_call: TRBV6-5; clone_size: NA; cdr3_nt: TGTGCCAGCAGTACTCGACTAGCGGGGCGGCACAATGAGCAGTTCTTC; cdr3_aa: CASSTRLAGRHNEQFF
d_call: NA; j_call: TRBJ1-2; v_call: TRBV20-1; clone_size: NA; cdr3_nt: TGCAGTGCTATAGGGGAGAACTATGGCTACACCTTC; cdr3_aa: CSAIGENYGYTF
d_call: NA; j_call: TRBJ2-1; v_call: TRBV11-3; clone_size: NA; cdr3_nt: TGTGCCAGCAGCTCCTCAGGGAGGTTGGGTAATGAGCAGTTCTTC; cdr3_aa: CASSSSGRLGNEQFF
d_call: TRBD2; j_call: TRBJ2-3; v_call: TRBV2; clone_size: NA; cdr3_nt: TGTGCCACCCAGGCGGGAGGGTATCTCACAGATACGCAGTATTTT; cdr3_aa: CATQAGGYLTDTQYF
d_call: NA; j_call: TRBJ1-2; v_call: TRBV6-5; clone_size: few; cdr3_nt: TGTGCCAGCAGTTATTCCTTCAGGGCGACTTATGGCTACACCTTC; cdr3_aa: CASSYSFRATYGYTF
d_call: NA; j_call: TRBJ2-7; v_call: TRBV12-3/TRBV12-4; clone_size: few; cdr3_nt: TGTGCCAGCAGCGTTCTAGACGGGCGACCCTACGAGCAGTACTTC; cdr3_aa: CASSVLDGRPYEQYF
d_call: TRBD2; j_call: TRBJ2-2; v_call: TRBV28; clone_size: NA; cdr3_nt: TGTGCCAGCAGTAGCCAGGCGGGAGGGGCCGGGGAGCTGTTTTTT; cdr3_aa: CASSSQAGGAGELFF
d_call: NA; j_call: TRBJ2-5; v_call: TRBV7-2; clone_size: many; cdr3_nt: TGTGCCAGCAGCTTAGGGGGAGAACGGGGGACCCAGTACTTC; cdr3_aa: CASSLGGERGTQYF
d_call: NA; j_call: TRBJ1-5; v_call: TRBV20-1; clone_size: NA; cdr3_nt: TGCAGTGCGGGGGAAGGGAGCAATCAGCCCCAGCATTTT; cdr3_aa: CSAGEGSNQPQHF
d_call: NA; j_call: TRBJ2-1; v_call: TRBV13; clone_size: NA; cdr3_nt: TGTGCCAGCAGTGAGAGATACGGGACGCTGGGCAATGAGCAGTTCTTC; cdr3_aa: CASSERYGTLGNEQFF
d_call: TRBD2; j_call: TRBJ2-1; v_call: TRBV20-1; clone_size: NA; cdr3_nt: TGCAGTGCTAGCTCTAGCGGGAGGGAGCAGTTCTTC; cdr3_aa: CSASSSGREQFF
d_call: TRBD2; j_call: TRBJ2-7; v_call: TRBV28; clone_size: few; cdr3_nt: TGTGCCAGCATTCCAAGCGGGAGGCGGTACGAGCAGTACTTC; cdr3_aa: CASIPSGRRYEQYF
d_call: NA; j_call: TRBJ2-1; v_call: TRBV4-3; clone_size: NA; cdr3_nt: TGCGCCAGCAGCCGGACCGTCGGGTCAAGCTCCTACAATGAGCAGTTCTTC; cdr3_aa: CASSRTVGSSSYNEQFF
d_call: TRBD1; j_call: TRBJ2-7; v_call: TRBV5-1; clone_size: few; cdr3_nt: TGCGCCAGCAGCTTGCAGGGGGACTACGAGCAGTACTTC; cdr3_aa: CASSLQGDYEQYF
d_call: TRBD1; j_call: TRBJ2-7; v_call: TRBV6-2/TRBV6-3; clone_size: few; cdr3_nt: TGTGCCAGCAGACCTGCCCGGAAAGGGGGCGTCTCCTACGAGCAGTACTTC; cdr3_aa: CASRPARKGGVSYEQYF
d_call: TRBD1; j_call: TRBJ2-1; v_call: TRBV10-3; clone_size: NA; cdr3_nt: TGTGCCATCAGCGCGGACAGGGATGGCAATGAGCAGTTCTTC; cdr3_aa: CAISADRDGNEQFF
d_call: TRBD2; j_call: TRBJ2-1; v_call: TRBV12-3/TRBV12-4; clone_size: once; cdr3_nt: TGTGCCAGCAGCCGCTCCGGACTAGCGGTTAACAATGAGCAGTTCTTC; cdr3_aa: CASSRSGLAVNNEQFF
d_call: NA; j_call: TRBJ1-3; v_call: TRBV12-3/TRBV12-4; clone_size: few; cdr3_nt: TGTGCCAGCAGTTTAGGGGGCTCCCCTGGAAACACCATATATTTT; cdr3_aa: CASSLGGSPGNTIYF
d_call: NA; j_call: TRBJ2-1; v_call: TRBV20-1; clone_size: NA; cdr3_nt: TGCAGTGCTAGAACTGACAGAGAGCAGTTCTTC; cdr3_aa: CSARTDREQFF
d_call: NA; j_call: TRBJ2-1; v_call: TRBV5-1; clone_size: NA; cdr3_nt: TGCGCCAGCAGCCCAACCTCAGGGATCTACAATGAGCAGTTCTTC; cdr3_aa: CASSPTSGIYNEQFF
d_call: NA; j_call: TRBJ1-1; v_call: TRBV6-1; clone_size: NA; cdr3_nt: TGTGCCAGCAAGACAGGACAGAACACTGAAGCTTTCTTT; cdr3_aa: CASKTGQNTEAFF
d_call: TRBD2; j_call: TRBJ2-2; v_call: TRBV5-1; clone_size: NA; cdr3_nt: TGCGCCAGCAGCGCACAGACTAGCGAGGGCGGGGAGCTGTTTTTT; cdr3_aa: CASSAQTSEGGELFF
d_call: NA; j_call: TRBJ1-5; v_call: TRBV6-1; clone_size: many; cdr3_nt: TGTGCCAGCAGTGAGATGGACAGTACCAATCAGCCCCAGCATTTT; cdr3_aa: CASSEMDSTNQPQHF
d_call: NA; j_call: TRBJ1-3; v_call: TRBV3-1; clone_size: few; cdr3_nt: TGTGCCAGCAGCCAAGACTCCCGGGGAGCGTTGAACACCATATATTTT; cdr3_aa: CASSQDSRGALNTIYF
d_call: TRBD2; j_call: TRBJ2-2; v_call: TRBV19; clone_size: NA; cdr3_nt: TGTGCCAGTAGTCTAGCGGGCCAGCTTAACACCGGGGAGCTGTTTTTT; cdr3_aa: CASSLAGQLNTGELFF
d_call: NA; j_call: TRBJ2-1; v_call: TRBV11-2; clone_size: NA; cdr3_nt: TGTGCCAGCAGCTCGGGACCGAACTACAATGAGCAGTTCTTC; cdr3_aa: CASSSGPNYNEQFF
d_call: NA; j_call: TRBJ2-1; v_call: TRBV5-1; clone_size: few; cdr3_nt: TGCGCCAGCAGCCCCGGGTGGAATGAGCAGTTCTTC; cdr3_aa: CASSPGWNEQFF
d_call: NA; j_call: TRBJ2-5; v_call: TRBV3-1; clone_size: many; cdr3_nt: TGTGCCAGCAGCCAAGGGGGCCTCAAAGGGACCCAGTACTTC; cdr3_aa: CASSQGGLKGTQYF
d_call: NA; j_call: TRBJ2-5; v_call: TRBV12-3/TRBV12-4; clone_size: few; cdr3_nt: TGTGCCAGCAGTTTAGGAGGGGGTTGGGGAGAGACCCAGTACTTC; cdr3_aa: CASSLGGGWGETQYF
d_call: NA; j_call: TRBJ1-6; v_call: TRBV7-2; clone_size: NA; cdr3_nt: TGTGCCAGCAGCCCTGGGGCTTTTGGTTCACCCCTCCACTTT; cdr3_aa: CASSPGAFGSPLHF
d_call: TRBD1; j_call: TRBJ2-1; v_call: TRBV5-1; clone_size: many; cdr3_nt: TGCGCCAGCGGGACAGAATACAATGAGCAGTTCTTC; cdr3_aa: CASGTEYNEQFF
d_call: TRBD2; j_call: TRBJ2-5; v_call: TRBV7-2; clone_size: many; cdr3_nt: TGTGCCAGCAGCCGAGGACTAGCGGGAGGTTTGGAGACCCAGTACTTC; cdr3_aa: CASSRGLAGGLETQYF
d_call: NA; j_call: TRBJ1-2; v_call: TRBV28; clone_size: NA; cdr3_nt: TGTGCCAGCAGTTTAGTGGCCGGCGACGGCTACACCTTC; cdr3_aa: CASSLVAGDGYTF
d_call: NA; j_call: TRBJ1-2; v_call: TRBV2; clone_size: NA; cdr3_nt: TGTGCCAGCGGGTTGTATGCTGGCTACACCTTC; cdr3_aa: CASGLYAGYTF
d_call: NA; j_call: TRBJ2-7; v_call: TRBV20-1; clone_size: few; cdr3_nt: TGCAGTGCTAGGGCACAGGGCCGCGCGCGGACCTACGAGCAGTACTTC; cdr3_aa: CSARAQGRARTYEQYF
d_call: TRBD1; j_call: TRBJ1-1; v_call: TRBV28; clone_size: few; cdr3_nt: TGTGCCAGCCCACAGGGGTACACTGAAGCTTTCTTT; cdr3_aa: CASPQGYTEAFF
d_call: NA; j_call: TRBJ2-1; v_call: TRBV5-1; clone_size: NA; cdr3_nt: TGCGCCAGCAGCCCACGGGTACTAGCCAGGGCCAATGAGCAGTTCTTC; cdr3_aa: CASSPRVLARANEQFF
d_call: TRBD1; j_call: TRBJ2-3; v_call: TRBV7-9; clone_size: NA; cdr3_nt: TGTGCCAGCAGCTTAGCGGGACAGGGTACAGATACGCAGTATTTT; cdr3_aa: CASSLAGQGTDTQYF